The T cell receptor (beta chain) under discussion was sequenced for a study of blood T cell repertoires in COVID-19. Study at large: Donors in the United States, Italy and Spain gave samples during acute or convalescent COVID-19.

Seattle participants joined during active infection and were tracked over time. In germline, CDR1 is MNHNS, CDR2 SASEGT. The junction had 11 bases not matched to a gene; V was cut back by 4 bases and J by 5 bases. This CDR3 region has 17 residues. In the source study's methods: Amplification of reference gene primers provided the estimated nucleated cell counts. The table came from immunoSEQ multiplex PCR; TCRdb's copy has only in-frame clones and leaves some out. The DNA gave D and trimming, while V, J and clone size come from that table. The sample lists nearly 250,000 clones, about 82% occurring once.

The sequencing input was peripheral blood. V is TRBV6-1 and J is TRBJ2-1; 10 bases are shared with TRBD2. The TCR sequence derives from a woman older than 75 with COVID-19, enrolled during active disease. The CDR3 spells CASSALLGTSEHNEQFF. CDR3 sequence (DNA): TGTGCCAGCAGTGCCCTACTTGGGACTAGCGAACACAATGAGCAGTTCTTC.